Reported below is one T cell receptor beta chain. What it binds is unknown. Here the gene names and germline are mouse. Sequencing ends 4 residues short of the CDR3 end; the germline J gene provides the rest. The CDR3 extends over 14 amino acids. Germline V gene sequence: CDR1 SGHDT, CDR2 FRDEAV. The junction had 5 bases not matched to a gene; V was cut back by 4 bases and J by 4 bases. This specimen belongs to a study of CD8+ T cells in alopecia areata. Sequencing relied on a cDNA template that was reverse transcribed from extracted RNA. The table came from immunoSEQ multiplex PCR; TCRdb's copy has only in-frame clones and leaves some out. The sample is made up of around 100,000 clones, none counted only once. Broader study findings: In lesional scalp, particularly from alopecia totalis/universalis, clonality was higher than in normal scalp.

This chain joins TRBV14 and TRBJ1-1; 9 bases agree with TRBD1. The specimen sequenced was lesional skin. The receptor was derived from a C3H/HeJ mouse with alopecia areata. For this mouse line, the MHC haplotype is H2-k. CDR3 in amino acids: CASSPGQGFTEVFF. Incomplete CDR3 DNA: TGTGCCAGCAGTCCCGGACAGGGGTTCACA. The full variable domain, in which reference TRBV14 and TRBJ1-1 provide the parts outside the CDR3, is EAGVTQSPRYAVLQEGQAVSFWCDPISGHDTLYWYQQPRDQGPQLLVYFRDEAVIDNSQLPSDRFSAVRPKGTNSTLKIQSAKQGDTATYLCASSPGQGFTEVFFGKGTRLTVV.